The present entry profiles one TCR beta chain with its context. Its antigen is still unknown. Profiled with immunoSEQ multiplex PCR; TCRdb holds only in-frame clones, not every one. The repertoire includes 100,000 to 150,000 clones, approximately 88% of them detected once, and 5% to 6% sits in the top ten. This record belongs to a study of T cell responses to AZD1222 COVID-19 vaccine. Whole-study context: Both about-4-week and about-12-week second-dose recipients were combined.

Study-level results: Dominant at 160-218 and 743-854, vaccine-associated CD4 TCRs also spanned spike. Two AZD1222 administrations were followed by greater Spike-specific TCR breadth and depth. Repertoire sampling happened only post peak T cell response.

This CDR3 spans 13 amino acids. The germline gives CDR1 SGHNT, CDR2 YENEEA. V lost 5 bases and J 4 bases, leaving 11 bases between the germline ends. The rearrangement joins TRBV11-3 to TRBJ1-1; D is unclear. The sequenced sample was peripheral blood, obtained on day 0 of AZD1222 vaccination. This clonotype was obtained from an adult in good health. CDR3 in DNA: TGTGCCAGCAGCCGAGATGGTACCACTGAAGCTTTCTTT. As protein: CASSRDGTTEAFF.